Described below is a single TCR beta chain sequence and its context. Its antigen is currently unknown. This entry belongs to a study of cytomegalovirus exposure and HLA in healthy donors. Study findings and constraints: What a later analysis showed was that several of the most significant clusters appeared linked to common viral pathogens.

Germline V gene data show CDR1 as SGDLS and CDR2 as YYNGEE. Unmatched junction bases numbered 0, after V lost 0 bases and J lost 4 bases. There are 15 residues in the CDR3. The PCR contained 60 Vbeta and 13 Jbeta primers. Sequencing used immunoSEQ multiplex PCR; TCRdb keeps in-frame clones, though not all of them. The sample includes some 140,000 clones, over 65% of them seen just once. The chain joins TRBV9 to TRBJ2-5; 13 nucleotides align to TRBD2. The sequence came from a man aged 40-55 years in good health and CMV-seronegative. Source material: PBMCs. CDR3 protein: CASSVGTSGGETQYF. DNA of the CDR3: TGTGCCAGCAGCGTAGGGACTAGCGGGGGAGAGACCCAGTACTTC.